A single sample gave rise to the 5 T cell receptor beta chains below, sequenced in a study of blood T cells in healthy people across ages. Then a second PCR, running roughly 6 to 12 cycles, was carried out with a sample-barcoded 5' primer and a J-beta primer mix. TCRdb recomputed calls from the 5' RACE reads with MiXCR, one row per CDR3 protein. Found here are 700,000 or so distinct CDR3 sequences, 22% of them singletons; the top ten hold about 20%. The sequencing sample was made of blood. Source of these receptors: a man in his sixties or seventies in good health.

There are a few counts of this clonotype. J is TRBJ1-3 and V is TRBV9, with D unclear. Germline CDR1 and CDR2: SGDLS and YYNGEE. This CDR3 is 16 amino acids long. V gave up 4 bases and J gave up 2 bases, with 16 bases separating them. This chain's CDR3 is CASSYETAITGNTIYF. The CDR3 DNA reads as TGTGCCAGCAGCTACGAGACCGCGATCACTGGAAACACCATATATTTT.

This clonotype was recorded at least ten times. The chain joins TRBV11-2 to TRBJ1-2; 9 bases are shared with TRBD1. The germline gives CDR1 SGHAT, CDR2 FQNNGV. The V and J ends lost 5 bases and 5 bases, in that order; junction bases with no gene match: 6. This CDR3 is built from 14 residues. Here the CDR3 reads CASSSPGQGYGYTF. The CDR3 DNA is TGTGCCAGCAGCAGTCCAGGACAGGGGTATGGCTACACCTTC.

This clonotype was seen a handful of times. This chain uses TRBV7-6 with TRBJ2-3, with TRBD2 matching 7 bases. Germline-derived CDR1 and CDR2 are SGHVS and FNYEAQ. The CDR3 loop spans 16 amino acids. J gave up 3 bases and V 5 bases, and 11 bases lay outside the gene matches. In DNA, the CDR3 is TGTGCCAGCAGCCCTCTGGGCAGCGGGGTTACAGATACGCAGTATTTT. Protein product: CASSPLGSGVTDTQYF.

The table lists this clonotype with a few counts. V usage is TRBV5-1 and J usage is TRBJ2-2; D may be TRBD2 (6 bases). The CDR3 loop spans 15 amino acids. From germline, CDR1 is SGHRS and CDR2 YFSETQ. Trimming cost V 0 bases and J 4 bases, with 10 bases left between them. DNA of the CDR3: TGCGCCAGCAGCTTGGAGACGGGGGTCACCGGGGAGCTGTTTTTT. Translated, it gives CASSLETGVTGELFF.

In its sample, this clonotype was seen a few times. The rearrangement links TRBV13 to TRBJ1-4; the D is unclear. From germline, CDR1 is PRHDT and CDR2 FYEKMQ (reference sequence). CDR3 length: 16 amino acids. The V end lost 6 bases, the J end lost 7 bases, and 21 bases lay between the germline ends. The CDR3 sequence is CASRKLEGSEGEKLFF. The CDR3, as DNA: TGTGCCAGCAGAAAACTGGAGGGCTCCGAGGGTGAAAAACTGTTTTTT.